Below are 15 T cell receptor beta chains sequenced from a single sample in a study of naive and memory T cell subsets. Both TRBC1 and TRBC2 were covered by a beta constant-region primer of two equimolar oligonucleotides. TCRdb called the UMI-ligation and nested PCR reads again in MiXCR, with one record for every CDR3 protein. The sample lists under 40,000 distinct CDR3 sequences, 10% to 15% seen once, with around 21% in the top ten. Sequencing was done on a sample of effector memory CD4+ T cells from blood. Noted subset: effector memory, CD45RA- CD27-. Receptor source: a human donor in good health.

This clonotype showed up many times. The rearrangement joins TRBV24-1 to TRBJ2-2; 9 bases are a match to TRBD2. The length of the CDR3 is 16 residues. Germline lookup yields CDR1 KGHDR and CDR2 SFDVKD. V was clipped by 7 bases and J by 4 bases; unmatched bases: 9. CDR3 sequence reads: CATSSGLAGFTGELFF. The CDR3 region has the DNA TGTGCCACCAGCTCGGGGCTAGCGGGATTCACCGGGGAGCTGTTTTTT.

This clonotype was observed at least ten times. The chain couples TRBV12-3 or TRBV12-4 to TRBJ2-7, with D perhaps TRBD2 (5 bases). Trimming shortened V by 5 bases and J by 2 bases, and 19 bases separated the two germline ends. CDR3 size: 16 residues. The CDR3 DNA follows: TGTGCCAGCAGTGGACCGGGATGGTCGGAGACCTACGAGCAGTACTTC. It codes for CASSGPGWSETYEQYF.

This clonotype was seen a handful of times. The chain employs TRBV21-1 and TRBJ2-5; the table's D call TRBD2 went unverified against the DNA. TRBV21-1 is reported as a pseudogene. This CDR3 is 15 amino acids long. The CDR3 loop reads CASSKFGGPEETQYF. The CDR3 DNA reads TGTGCCAGCAGCAAGTTCGGAGGGCCTGAGGAGACCCAGTACTTC.

The chain joins TRBV5-1 to TRBJ2-5; either TRBD1 or TRBD2 may supply D (5 bases each). From germline, CDR1 is SGHRS and CDR2 YFSETQ. V was cut by 3 bases and J by 5 bases, with 11 bases left in between. The CDR3 is made up of 13 amino acids. This CDR3 reads CASSSRDRETQYF. For the CDR3, the DNA is TGCGCCAGCAGCTCCCGGGACCGGGAGACCCAGTACTTC.

This chain connects TRBV15 to TRBJ2-5; the D gene is possibly TRBD1 (5 bases). CDR1 and CDR2 from the germline V gene are LNHNV and YYDKDF (reference sequence). The CDR3 spans 15 residues. V shed 1 base and J shed 3 bases, with 12 bases lying between them. The CDR3 DNA sequence: TGTGCCACCAGCAGAGCCAATACAGGCAAAGAGACCCAGTACTTC. This codes for CATSRANTGKETQYF.

In this sample, this clonotype turned up a few times. The chain employs TRBV14 and TRBJ1-5; D gene uncertain. CDR3 length: 12 residues. Germline values: CDR1 SGHDN, CDR2 FVKESK. V was pared by 1 base and J by 6 bases, with 4 bases between. The CDR3 here is CASSQGFQPQHF. The CDR3 DNA reads TGTGCCAGCAGCCAAGGTTTTCAGCCCCAGCATTTT.

This clonotype was recorded many times. The rearrangement joins TRBV5-5 to TRBJ1-3, with D unresolved. This CDR3 is built from 13 residues. Trimming pared 2 bases from V and 7 bases from J, leaving 10 bases between. The V gene's germline CDR1 is SGHKS and CDR2 YYEKEE (reference sequence). CDR3 DNA sequence: TGTGCCAGCAGCTTCCTACCACGGAACACCATATATTTT. Amino acids: CASSFLPRNTIYF.

This clonotype was detected once. The chain couples TRBV3-1 to TRBJ2-5; 9 bases are a match to TRBD1. Trimming at V came to 5 bases and at J to 4 bases, leaving 5 bases not matched to a gene. The CDR3 has 14 amino acids. In germline, CDR1 is LGHDT, CDR2 YNNKEL (reference sequence). Here the CDR3 DNA reads TGTGCCAGCAGCACAGGGACAGGGTCAGAGACCCAGTACTTC. This translates into CASSTGTGSETQYF.

This rearrangement joins TRBV3-1 to TRBJ2-1; TRBD2 aligns across 7 bases. This CDR3 spans 15 amino acids. Germline V gene lookup returns CDR1 LGHDT and CDR2 YNNKEL (reference sequence). With V trimmed by 4 bases and J by 4 bases, 7 bases remained unmatched. The chain's CDR3 is CASSPLAAGYNEQFF. DNA of the CDR3: TGTGCCAGCAGCCCCCTAGCGGCAGGATACAATGAGCAGTTCTTC.

This clonotype was observed at least ten times. The chain couples TRBV24-1 to TRBJ2-1; possible D gene TRBD1, 8 bases. The V and J ends lost 3 bases and 5 bases respectively, with 16 bases between them. This CDR3 is built from 16 residues. CDR1 KGHDR and CDR2 SFDVKD come from the germline V gene. The CDR3 sequence: CATSDPQGAGDNEQFF. For the CDR3, the DNA is TGTGCCACCAGTGATCCCCAGGGGGCGGGAGACAATGAGCAGTTCTTC.

This clonotype was found a few times. The chain combines TRBV7-2 with TRBJ1-4, with D possibly being TRBD1 (5 bases). This CDR3 is built from 14 residues. Germline V gives CDR1 SGHTA, CDR2 FQGNSA. V was pared by 7 bases and J by 7 bases, with 16 bases between. The CDR3 coding sequence is TGTGCCAGCACCTCTCAGGGAATTGGTGAAAAACTGTTTTTT. This codes for CASTSQGIGEKLFF.

J is TRBJ1-1 and V is TRBV12-5, with D possibly being TRBD1 (6 bases). Between the trimmed V and J ends, which lost 6 bases and 1 base, there was a span of 18 bases. Germline V lookup: CDR1 LGHNT, CDR2 FRNRAP. CDR3 length: 16 residues. The CDR3: CASGLNPGQANTEAFF. As DNA, the CDR3 is TGTGCTAGTGGCCTAAACCCGGGACAAGCGAACACTGAAGCTTTCTTT.

This clonotype was detected only a few times. The rearrangement uses TRBV18 and TRBJ1-2; 10 nucleotides line up with TRBD1. V was pared by 3 bases and J by 3 bases, with 4 bases of the junction left unmatched. This CDR3 spans 15 amino acids. CDR1 is KGHSH and CDR2 is LQKENI in the germline V gene. CDR3 nucleotides: TGTGCCAGCTCACCCGGGACAGGGGCAGACTATGGCTACACCTTC. Encoded protein: CASSPGTGADYGYTF.

This clonotype was seen a few times. The V call is TRBV7-2, the J call TRBJ1-1, with a tentative D call TRBD1 (6 bases). CDR1 is SGHTA and CDR2 is FQGNSA in the germline V gene. This CDR3 has 16 residues. V shed 1 base and J shed 4 bases, with 16 bases lying between them. CDR3 coding DNA: TGTGCCAGCAGCTTAGGCAGGGGTGTAGGAGGCACTGAAGCTTTCTTT. Encoded protein: CASSLGRGVGGTEAFF. Variable domain in full (rest from reference TRBV7-2 and TRBJ1-1): GAGVSQSPSNKVTEKGKDVELRCDPISGHTALYWYRQSLGQGLEFLIYFQGNSAPDKSGLPSDRFSAERTGGSVSTLTIQRTQQEDSAVYLCASSLGRGVGGTEAFFGQGTRLTVV.

As to this clonotype: One junction end does not reproduce the germline sequence, and a read error may be involved. This chain links TRBV20-1 with TRBJ1-5; D is undetermined. The CDR3 consists of 17 residues. Germline V gene sequence: CDR1 DFQATT, CDR2 SNEGSKA (reference sequence). The CDR3 spells CSARDEFRRAANQPQHF. The CDR3 DNA follows: TGCAGTGCTAGGGATGAGTTTCGTCGGGCAGCTAATCAACCCCAGCATTTT.